The next 9 T cell receptor beta chains were all read from a single sample in a study of shared clonotypes between healthy human individuals. Clones were sequenced by immunoSEQ multiplex PCR, and TCRdb holds only the in-frame ones, with some missing. The table includes about 2.5 million clones, 80% to 95% detected once. Source material: naive CD4+ T cells from PBMCs. Described subset: CD45RA+ positively selected. These receptors were taken from a man younger than 30 in good health. Some clones in this sample may be carry-over from other donors' samples.

Points on this clone: This CDR3 is also generated by other DNA sequences in the sample. The chain is built from TRBV28 and TRBJ1-5; D unresolved. The CDR3 runs 14 residues. V dropped 2 bases and J dropped 3 bases, with 8 bases sitting between them. Germline values: CDR1 MDHEN, CDR2 SYDVKM. CDR3 sequence reads: CASSLGQNNQPQHF. Here the CDR3 DNA reads TGTGCCAGCAGTTTAGGCCAGAACAATCAGCCCCAGCATTTT.

This clone came up a few times. The genes are TRBV27 and TRBJ2-7; D remains ambiguous. The CDR3 length is 15 residues. Trimming removed 5 bases from V and 0 bases from J, with 14 bases in between. The V gene's germline CDR1 is MNHEY and CDR2 SMNVEV (reference sequence). The CDR3 DNA reads as TGTGCCAGCAGTACAGACGTTCAGAACTCCTACGAGCAGTACTTC. This translates into CASSTDVQNSYEQYF.

The J gene is TRBJ2-2, the V gene TRBV2; 7 positions match TRBD2. Germline CDR1 reads SNHLY; CDR2 reads FYNNEI. Germline trimming cut 5 bases from V and 0 bases from J; bases unmatched to any gene: 6. The CDR3 covers 16 residues. The CDR3 spells CASSWEGGSNTGELFF. As DNA, the CDR3 is TGTGCCAGCAGTTGGGAGGGAGGATCGAACACCGGGGAGCTGTTTTTT.

The V gene is TRBV28, the J gene TRBJ1-3; 10 nucleotides agree with TRBD1. The germline V gene has CDR1 MDHEN and CDR2 SYDVKM. This CDR3 is 20 amino acids long. J was trimmed by 4 bases and V by 5 bases; bases with no gene match: 20. As DNA, the CDR3 is TGTGCCAGCAGTGCGGAAGGCTTCCCCCGGACAGGGGGTGCCGGAAACACCATATATTTT. Amino acids: CASSAEGFPRTGGAGNTIYF.

This clone was recorded once. This chain connects TRBV27 to TRBJ2-2; D is undetermined. The germline V and J ends were trimmed by 2 bases and 1 base, with 8 bases remaining between them. This CDR3 comprises 15 residues. From germline, CDR1 is MNHEY and CDR2 SMNVEV (reference sequence). The CDR3 nucleotides are TGTGCCAGCAGTTTAAACGGGCGGAACACCGGGGAGCTGTTTTTT. This sequence encodes CASSLNGRNTGELFF.

The chain uses TRBV5-5 and TRBJ2-7; D is possibly TRBD1 or TRBD2 (6 bases each). Germline V gene data show CDR1 as SGHKS and CDR2 as YYEKEE (reference sequence). Trimming left V 3 bases short and J 6 bases short, with 16 bases between. The CDR3 extends over 14 amino acids. This CDR3 reads CASSSRRGLSEQYF. The CDR3 DNA reads TGTGCCAGCAGCTCGAGACGGGGGCTCAGCGAGCAGTACTTC.

With respect to this clone: Other DNA sequences in this sample translate to the same CDR3. The chain couples TRBV28 to TRBJ2-5, with D uncertain. The CDR3 extends over 11 amino acids. CDR1 is MDHEN, CDR2 SYDVKM, per germline. Trimming removed 6 bases from V and 3 bases from J, with 5 bases in between. The CDR3 reads CASSTEETQYF. CDR3 nucleotide sequence: TGTGCCAGCAGCACGGAAGAGACCCAGTACTTC.

The rearrangement uses TRBV4-1 and TRBJ2-1; 7 positions match TRBD2. CDR1 is MGHRA, CDR2 YSYEKL, per germline. The CDR3 covers 17 residues. After removal of 6 bases from V and 8 bases from J, the junction contained 19 bases not matched to a gene. CDR3 sequence: CASSNRDYEPKPYEQFF. DNA of the CDR3: TGCGCCAGCAGTAACCGGGACTACGAACCCAAACCTTATGAGCAGTTCTTC.

This clone was found once. The gene calls are TRBV6-1 and TRBJ1-1, with D possibly TRBD1 on 5 matching bases. This CDR3 has 13 residues. V dropped 6 bases and J dropped 3 bases, with 11 bases sitting between them. Germline values: CDR1 MNHNS, CDR2 SASEGT. The CDR3 DNA reads TGTGCCAGCAGGCAGGGTTACGACACTGAAGCTTTCTTT. Amino acids: CASRQGYDTEAFF.